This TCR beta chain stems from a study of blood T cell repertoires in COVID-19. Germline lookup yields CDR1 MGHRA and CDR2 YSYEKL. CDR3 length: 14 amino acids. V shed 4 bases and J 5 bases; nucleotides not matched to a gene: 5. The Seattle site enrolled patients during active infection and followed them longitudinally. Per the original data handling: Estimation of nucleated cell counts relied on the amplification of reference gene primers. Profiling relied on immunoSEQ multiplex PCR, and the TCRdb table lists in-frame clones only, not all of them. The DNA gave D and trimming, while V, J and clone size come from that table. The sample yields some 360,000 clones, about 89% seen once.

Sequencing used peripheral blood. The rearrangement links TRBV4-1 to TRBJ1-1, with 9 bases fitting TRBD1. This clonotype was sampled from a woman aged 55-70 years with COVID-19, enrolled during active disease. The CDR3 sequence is CASSPRGQGTEAFF. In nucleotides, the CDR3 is TGCGCCAGCAGCCCCAGAGGACAGGGGACTGAAGCTTTCTTT.